The 15 T cell receptor beta chains presented below share a single source sample, sequenced in a study of T cells in Graves' hyperthyroidism and ophthalmopathy. Amplification yielded TCR beta CDR3 regions, with RNA transcripts as the source. Using the HTBI primer set, a first-round RT-PCR was run on the TCR CDR3. One entry per CDR3 protein, called by TCRdb with MiXCR from the multiplex PCR reads. The sample lists 500,000 to 600,000 distinct CDR3 sequences; just under 20% were seen once. The sequenced material came from blood. The receptors derive from a middle-aged man with Graves' ophthalmopathy.

This clonotype was detected many times. The chain recombines TRBV7-6 with TRBJ1-1, with TRBD1 as a possible D gene (5 bases). V gave up 3 bases and J gave up 1 base, with 21 bases separating them. CDR3 length equals 18 residues. Germline V lookup: CDR1 SGHVS, CDR2 FNYEAQ. The CDR3 DNA is TGTGCCAGCAGCTTGTTTAGTGGCGGCGGTGGGGGGAACACTGAAGCTTTCTTT. Translated, it gives CASSLFSGGGGGNTEAFF.

In its sample, this clonotype was seen many times. The rearrangement joins TRBV11-2 to TRBJ1-1, with D perhaps TRBD1 (5 bases). V was cut by 0 bases and J by 6 bases, with 17 bases left in between. The CDR3 is 16 residues long. Germline V gene sequence: CDR1 SGHAT, CDR2 FQNNGV. CDR3 amino acids: CASSLEGGGMSAEAFF. As DNA, the CDR3 is TGTGCCAGCAGCTTAGAGGGGGGAGGGATGAGTGCTGAAGCTTTCTTT.

This chain joins TRBV27 and TRBJ2-5; no firm D call. The ends were cut back, 4 bases at V and 0 bases at J, with 9 bases in the middle. The CDR3 consists of 14 residues. Germline assignment: CDR1 MNHEY and CDR2 SMNVEV (reference sequence). The CDR3 nucleotides are TGTGCCAGCAGTTCCAGTTGGGACCAAGAGACCCAGTACTTC. This encodes CASSSSWDQETQYF.

This clonotype has just a few counts. This chain joins TRBV4-2 and TRBJ1-2; TRBD1 matches 10 bases. This CDR3 has 14 amino acids. V gave up 4 bases and J gave up 6 bases; unmatched junction bases: 5. Germline CDR1 and CDR2: LGHNA and YNFKEQ. The CDR3 spells CASSRRTGGHGYTF. CDR3 sequence (DNA): TGTGCCAGCAGCCGCCGGACAGGGGGACATGGCTACACCTTC.

V usage is TRBV6-2 or TRBV6-3 and J usage is TRBJ1-6, with D perhaps TRBD1 (5 bases). Trimming took off 10 bases at V and 7 bases at J, with 17 bases between the two ends. CDR1 MNHEY and CDR2 SVGEGT come from the germline V gene. This CDR3 contains 14 residues. The CDR3 here is CATMKVGGNSPLHF. The CDR3 DNA follows: TGTGCCACCATGAAGGTTGGGGGAAATTCACCCCTCCACTTT.

This clonotype has only a few counts. The CDR3 region has the DNA TGCGCCAGCAGTGAGCGGACAGAAGGGGATGGCTACACCTTC. This sequence encodes CASSERTEGDGYTF. The chain joins TRBV10-2 to TRBJ1-2; D is perhaps TRBD1 (6 bases). This CDR3 is 14 amino acids long. Germline CDR1 and CDR2: WSHSY and SAAADI. V lost 2 bases, J lost 6 bases, and 13 bases lay in between.

The rearrangement links TRBV19 to TRBJ1-1; no clear D gene. Trimming removed 4 bases at V and 1 base at J, with 10 bases between. The CDR3 has 14 amino acids. CDR1 and CDR2 (germline): LNHDA, SQIVND (reference sequence). DNA for the CDR3: TGTGCCAGTAGTAAACAGCCCTCGAACACTGAAGCTTTCTTT. Protein: CASSKQPSNTEAFF. The full variable domain, with the rest looked up from reference TRBV19 and TRBJ1-1, is DGGITQSPKYLFRKEGQNVTLSCEQNLNHDAMYWYRQDPGQGLRLIYYSQIVNDFQKGDIAEGYSVSREKKESFPLTVTSAQKNPTAFYLCASSKQPSNTEAFFGQGTRLTVV.

The V call is TRBV9, the J call TRBJ2-2; D ambiguous. With 2 bases removed from V and 4 bases from J, the gap between germline ends came to 9 bases. Germline values: CDR1 SGDLS, CDR2 YYNGEE. The CDR3 loop spans 14 amino acids. The CDR3 here is CASSVASFTGELFF. CDR3 coding DNA: TGTGCCAGCAGCGTGGCCAGTTTCACCGGGGAGCTGTTTTTT.

V is TRBV20-1 and J is TRBJ1-5, with D tentatively TRBD1 (6 bases). CDR3 length: 15 residues. Trimming shortened V by 3 bases and J by 3 bases, and 15 bases separated the two germline ends. Germline V gives CDR1 DFQATT, CDR2 SNEGSKA (reference sequence). The DNA of the CDR3 is TGCAGTGCTAGTGCTACACAGGGACTCAATCAGCCCCAGCATTTT. Its protein product is CSASATQGLNQPQHF.

In its sample, this clonotype was seen a few times. The chain recombines TRBV5-4 with TRBJ1-1; D remains unclear. This CDR3 is built from 15 residues. Germline V gene data show CDR1 as SGHNT and CDR2 as YYREEE (reference sequence). Trimming stripped 0 bases from V and 2 bases from J, with 11 bases between. The CDR3 DNA sequence: TGTGCCAGCAGCTTGGCCAAGGGAGTTAACACTGAAGCTTTCTTT. As protein: CASSLAKGVNTEAFF.

DNA of the CDR3: TGTGCCAGCAGCTCCCTACAGGGGAATGAGCAGTTCTTC. Amino acid sequence: CASSSLQGNEQFF. The V call is TRBV7-3, the J call TRBJ2-1, with TRBD1 identical over 7 bases. CDR1 is SGHTA, CDR2 FQGTGA, per germline. V lost 4 bases to trimming and J lost 7 bases; unmatched junction nucleotides: 4. This CDR3 region has 13 residues.

This clonotype has ten or more counts. The V call is TRBV28, the J call TRBJ1-5, with D unresolved. Looked up from germline, CDR1 is MDHEN and CDR2 is SYDVKM. The CDR3 sequence is 14 residues long. The ends were cut back, 10 bases at V and 2 bases at J, with 15 bases in the middle. The CDR3 DNA reads TGTGCCACCATCCCCTCACCGGGCAATCAGCCCCAGCATTTT. This sequence encodes CATIPSPGNQPQHF. The variable domain in full, completed from reference TRBV28 and TRBJ1-5, reads DVKVTQSSRYLVKRTGEKVFLECVQDMDHENMFWYRQDPGLGLRLIYFSYDVKMKEKGDIPEGYSVSREKKERFSLILESASTNQTSMYLCATIPSPGNQPQHFGDGTRLSIL.

This clonotype was observed at least ten times. The chain joins TRBV7-3 to TRBJ2-5, with D possibly TRBD2 on 5 matching bases. The CDR3 extends over 14 amino acids. The V gene's germline CDR1 is SGHTA and CDR2 FQGTGA. Trimming removed 1 base at V and 5 bases at J, with 11 bases between. CDR3 bases: TGTGCCAGCAGCTTAATTGAGGGTTCGGAGACCCAGTACTTC. Residues: CASSLIEGSETQYF.

This clonotype was found a few times. This chain joins TRBV5-5 and TRBJ2-1; 9 nucleotides agree with TRBD1. The CDR3 is 15 residues long. Germline V gives CDR1 SGHKS, CDR2 YYEKEE (reference sequence). The J segment lost 8 bases and the V segment lost 0 bases, leaving 6 bases of the junction unmatched. DNA for the CDR3: TGTGCCAGCAGCTTGGCGGGACAGGGTATTCATGAGCAGTTCTTC. It codes for CASSLAGQGIHEQFF.

This CDR3 is CASSLGGASQPQHF. The DNA for the CDR3 is TGTGCCAGCAGCTTGGGGGGGGCCTCTCAGCCCCAGCATTTT. This chain uses TRBV5-4 with TRBJ1-5, with D perhaps TRBD1 (6 bases). V gave up 0 bases and J gave up 6 bases, with 10 bases separating them. The V gene's germline CDR1 is SGHNT and CDR2 YYREEE (reference sequence). The CDR3 has 14 amino acids.